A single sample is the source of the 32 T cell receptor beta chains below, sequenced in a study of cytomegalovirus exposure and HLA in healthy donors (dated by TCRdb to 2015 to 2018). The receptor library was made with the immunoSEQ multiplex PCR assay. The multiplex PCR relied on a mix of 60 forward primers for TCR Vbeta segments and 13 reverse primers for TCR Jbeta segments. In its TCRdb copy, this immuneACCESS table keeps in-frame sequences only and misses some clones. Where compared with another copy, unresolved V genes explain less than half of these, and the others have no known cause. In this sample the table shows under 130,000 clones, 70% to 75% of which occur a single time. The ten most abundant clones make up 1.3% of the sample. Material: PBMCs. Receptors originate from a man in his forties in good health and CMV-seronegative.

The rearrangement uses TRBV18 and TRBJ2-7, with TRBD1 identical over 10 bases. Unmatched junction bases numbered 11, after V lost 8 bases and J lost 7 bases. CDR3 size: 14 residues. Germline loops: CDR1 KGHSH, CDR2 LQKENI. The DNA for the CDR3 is TGTGCCAGCGCTGAAGGGACAGGGGCCTGGGAGCAGTACTTC. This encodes CASAEGTGAWEQYF.

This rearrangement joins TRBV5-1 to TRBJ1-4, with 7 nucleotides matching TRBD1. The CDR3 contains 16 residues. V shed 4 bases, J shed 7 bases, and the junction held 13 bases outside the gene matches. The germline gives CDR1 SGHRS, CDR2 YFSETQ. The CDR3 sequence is CASSATGFSLVEKLFF. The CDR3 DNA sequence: TGCGCCAGCAGCGCGACAGGGTTTTCCCTCGTTGAAAAACTGTTTTTT.

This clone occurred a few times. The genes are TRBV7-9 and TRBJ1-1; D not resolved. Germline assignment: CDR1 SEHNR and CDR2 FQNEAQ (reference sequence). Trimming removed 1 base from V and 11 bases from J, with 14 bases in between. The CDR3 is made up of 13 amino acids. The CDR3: CASSLDSPAGAFF. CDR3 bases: TGTGCCAGCAGCTTAGACAGCCCTGCGGGGGCTTTCTTT.

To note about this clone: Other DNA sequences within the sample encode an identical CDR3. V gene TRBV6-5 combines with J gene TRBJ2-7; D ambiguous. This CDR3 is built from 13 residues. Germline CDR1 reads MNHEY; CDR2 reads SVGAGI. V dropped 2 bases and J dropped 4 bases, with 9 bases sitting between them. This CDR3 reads CASSYQATYEQYF. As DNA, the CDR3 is TGTGCCAGCAGTTACCAGGCTACATACGAGCAGTACTTC.

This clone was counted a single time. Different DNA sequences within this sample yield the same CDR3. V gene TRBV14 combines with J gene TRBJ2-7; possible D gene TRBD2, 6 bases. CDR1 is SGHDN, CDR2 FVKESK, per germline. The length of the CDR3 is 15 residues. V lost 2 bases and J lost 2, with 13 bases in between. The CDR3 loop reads CASSQRGRGTYEQYF. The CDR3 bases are TGTGCCAGCAGCCAAAGAGGTCGGGGGACCTACGAGCAGTACTTC.

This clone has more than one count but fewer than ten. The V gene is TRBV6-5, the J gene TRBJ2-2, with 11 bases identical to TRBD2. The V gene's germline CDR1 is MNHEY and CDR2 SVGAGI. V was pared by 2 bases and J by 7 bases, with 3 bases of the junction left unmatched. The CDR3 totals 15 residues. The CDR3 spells CASSYTSGSSGELFF. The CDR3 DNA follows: TGTGCCAGCAGTTACACTAGCGGGAGTAGCGGGGAGCTGTTTTTT.

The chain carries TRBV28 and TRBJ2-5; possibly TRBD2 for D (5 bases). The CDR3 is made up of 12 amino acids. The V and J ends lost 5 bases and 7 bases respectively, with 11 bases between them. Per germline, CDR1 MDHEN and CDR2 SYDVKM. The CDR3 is CASSQPEGTQYF. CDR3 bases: TGTGCCAGCAGTCAGCCCGAGGGGACCCAGTACTTC.

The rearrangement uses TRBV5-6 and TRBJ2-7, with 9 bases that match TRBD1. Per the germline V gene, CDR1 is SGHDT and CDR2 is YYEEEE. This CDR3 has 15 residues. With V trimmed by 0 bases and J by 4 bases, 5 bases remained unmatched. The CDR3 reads CASSLVWTGVYEQYF. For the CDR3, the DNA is TGTGCCAGCAGCTTGGTGTGGACAGGGGTGTACGAGCAGTACTTC.

The CDR3 DNA reads as TGTGCCTGGACCCCCGGGACACCCTACGAGCAGTACTTC. Encoded protein: CAWTPGTPYEQYF. The chain is built from TRBV30 and TRBJ2-7; D is perhaps TRBD1 (6 bases). Trimming took 4 bases from V and 2 from J, leaving 12 bases between them. This CDR3 has 13 residues. Germline-derived CDR1 and CDR2 are GTSNPN and SVGIG (reference sequence).

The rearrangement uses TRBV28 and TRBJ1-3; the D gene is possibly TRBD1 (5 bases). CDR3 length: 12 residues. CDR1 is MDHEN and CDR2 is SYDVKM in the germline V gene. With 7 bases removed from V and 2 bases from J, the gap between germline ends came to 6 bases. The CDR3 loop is CASTRAGNTIYF. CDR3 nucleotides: TGTGCCAGCACCAGGGCTGGAAACACCATATATTTT. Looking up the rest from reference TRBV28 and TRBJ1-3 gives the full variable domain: DVKVTQSSRYLVKRTGEKVFLECVQDMDHENMFWYRQDPGLGLRLIYFSYDVKMKEKGDIPEGYSVSREKKERFSLILESASTNQTSMYLCASTRAGNTIYFGEGSWLTVV.

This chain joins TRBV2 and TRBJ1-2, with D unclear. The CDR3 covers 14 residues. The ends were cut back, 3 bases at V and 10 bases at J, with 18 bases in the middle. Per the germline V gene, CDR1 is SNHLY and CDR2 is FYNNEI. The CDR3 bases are TGTGCCAGCAGTGAGGAGGCCAACGTGCTAGCCTACACCTTC. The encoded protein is CASSEEANVLAYTF.

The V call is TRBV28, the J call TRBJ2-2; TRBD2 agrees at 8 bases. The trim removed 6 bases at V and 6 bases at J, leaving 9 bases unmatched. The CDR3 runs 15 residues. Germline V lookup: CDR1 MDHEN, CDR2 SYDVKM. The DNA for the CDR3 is TGTGCCAGCAGCCCCGGGGGGGGCGTCTCCGGGGAGCTGTTTTTT. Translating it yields CASSPGGGVSGELFF. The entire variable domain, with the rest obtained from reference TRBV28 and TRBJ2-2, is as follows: DVKVTQSSRYLVKRTGEKVFLECVQDMDHENMFWYRQDPGLGLRLIYFSYDVKMKEKGDIPEGYSVSREKKERFSLILESASTNQTSMYLCASSPGGGVSGELFFGEGSRLTVL.

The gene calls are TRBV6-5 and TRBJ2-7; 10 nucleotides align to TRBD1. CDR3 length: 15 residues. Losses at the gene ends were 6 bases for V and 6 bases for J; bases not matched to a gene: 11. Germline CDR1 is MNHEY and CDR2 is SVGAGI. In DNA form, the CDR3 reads TGTGCCAGCAGGGACCACCGGGACAGGGGTTCCGAGCAGTACTTC. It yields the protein CASRDHRDRGSEQYF.

CDR3 protein: CASSESARGHGEKLFF. The CDR3 DNA is TGCGCCAGCAGTGAGTCTGCCAGGGGGCACGGCGAAAAACTGTTTTTT. The chain combines TRBV10-2 with TRBJ1-4, with 8 positions matching TRBD1. CDR3 size: 16 residues. V was clipped by 0 bases and J by 8 bases; unmatched bases: 8. Germline loops: CDR1 WSHSY, CDR2 SAAADI.

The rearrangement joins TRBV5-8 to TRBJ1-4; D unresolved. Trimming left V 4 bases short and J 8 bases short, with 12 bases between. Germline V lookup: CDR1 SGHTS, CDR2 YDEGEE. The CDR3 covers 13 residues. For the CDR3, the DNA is TGTGCCAGCAGCAGTACCAGAGGGGAAAAACTGTTTTTT. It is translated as CASSSTRGEKLFF.

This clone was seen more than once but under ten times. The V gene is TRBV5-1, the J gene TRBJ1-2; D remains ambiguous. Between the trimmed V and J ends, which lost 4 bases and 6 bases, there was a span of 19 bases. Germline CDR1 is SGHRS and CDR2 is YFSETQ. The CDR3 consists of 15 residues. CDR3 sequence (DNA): TGCGCCAGCAGCATGGAGGATCCCCGGAGTAATGGCTACACCTTC. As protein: CASSMEDPRSNGYTF.

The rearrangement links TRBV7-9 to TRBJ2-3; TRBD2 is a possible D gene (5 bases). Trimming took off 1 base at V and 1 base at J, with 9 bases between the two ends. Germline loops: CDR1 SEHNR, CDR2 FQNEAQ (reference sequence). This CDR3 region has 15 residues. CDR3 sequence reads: CASSLVVSGTDTQYF. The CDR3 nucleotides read TGTGCCAGCAGCTTAGTAGTTAGCGGCACAGATACGCAGTATTTT. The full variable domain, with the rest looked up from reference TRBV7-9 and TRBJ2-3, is DTGVSQNPRHKITKRGQNVTFRCDPISEHNRLYWYRQTLGQGPEFLTYFQNEAQLEKSRLLSDRFSAERPKGSFSTLEIQRTEQGDSAMYLCASSLVVSGTDTQYFGPGTRLTVL.

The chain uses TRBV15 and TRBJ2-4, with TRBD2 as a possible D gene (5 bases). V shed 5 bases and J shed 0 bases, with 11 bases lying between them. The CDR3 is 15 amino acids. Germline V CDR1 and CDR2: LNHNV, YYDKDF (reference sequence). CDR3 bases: TGTGCCACCAGCCAAGGAGGCTTAGCCAAAAACATTCAGTACTTC. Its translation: CATSQGGLAKNIQYF.

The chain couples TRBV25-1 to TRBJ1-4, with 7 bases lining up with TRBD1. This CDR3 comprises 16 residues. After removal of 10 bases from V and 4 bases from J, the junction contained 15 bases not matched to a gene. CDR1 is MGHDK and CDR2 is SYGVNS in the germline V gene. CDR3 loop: CATKQGINSNNEKLFF. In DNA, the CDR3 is TGTGCCACGAAACAGGGGATCAACTCGAATAATGAAAAACTGTTTTTT.

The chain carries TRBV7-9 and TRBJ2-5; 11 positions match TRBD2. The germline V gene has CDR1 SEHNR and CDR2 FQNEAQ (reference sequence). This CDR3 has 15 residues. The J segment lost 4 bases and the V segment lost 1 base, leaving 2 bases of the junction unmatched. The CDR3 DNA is TGTGCCAGCAGCTTAGTTAGCGGGAGGGGAGAGACCCAGTACTTC. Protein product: CASSLVSGRGETQYF.

For the CDR3, the DNA is TGTGCCAGTACTTTGGACAGACCGATCGGTGGAAACACCATATATTTT. Its translation: CASTLDRPIGGNTIYF. The V call is TRBV19, the J call TRBJ1-3, with D tentatively TRBD1 (6 bases). The germline CDR1 and CDR2 sequences are LNHDA and SQIVND (reference sequence). CDR3 length: 16 residues. V lost 7 bases, J lost 3 bases, and 19 bases lay in between.

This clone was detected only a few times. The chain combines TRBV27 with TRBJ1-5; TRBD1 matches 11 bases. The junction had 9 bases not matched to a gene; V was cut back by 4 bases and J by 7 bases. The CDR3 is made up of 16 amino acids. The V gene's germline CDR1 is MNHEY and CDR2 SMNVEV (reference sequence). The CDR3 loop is CASSSRSGTGGQPQHF. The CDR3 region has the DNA TGTGCCAGCAGTTCCCGCTCCGGGACAGGGGGGCAGCCCCAGCATTTT.

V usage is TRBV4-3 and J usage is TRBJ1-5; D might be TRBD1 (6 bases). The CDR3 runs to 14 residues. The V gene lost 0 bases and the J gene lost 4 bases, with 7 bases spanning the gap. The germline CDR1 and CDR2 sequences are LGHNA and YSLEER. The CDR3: CASSQDRGNQPQHF. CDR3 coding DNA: TGCGCCAGCAGCCAAGACAGGGGAAATCAGCCCCAGCATTTT.

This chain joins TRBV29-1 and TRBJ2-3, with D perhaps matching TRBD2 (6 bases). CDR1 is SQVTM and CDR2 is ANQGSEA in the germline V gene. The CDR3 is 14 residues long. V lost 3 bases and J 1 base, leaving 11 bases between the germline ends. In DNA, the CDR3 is TGCAGCGTTGACGCGGGGATAGGCACAGATACGCAGTATTTT. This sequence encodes CSVDAGIGTDTQYF.

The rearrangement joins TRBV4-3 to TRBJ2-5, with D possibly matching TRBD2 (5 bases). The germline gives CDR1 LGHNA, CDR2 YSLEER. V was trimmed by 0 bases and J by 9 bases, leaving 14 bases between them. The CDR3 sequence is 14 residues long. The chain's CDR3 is CASSQDNGPGAQYF. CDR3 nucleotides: TGCGCCAGCAGCCAAGATAATGGGCCCGGGGCCCAGTACTTC.

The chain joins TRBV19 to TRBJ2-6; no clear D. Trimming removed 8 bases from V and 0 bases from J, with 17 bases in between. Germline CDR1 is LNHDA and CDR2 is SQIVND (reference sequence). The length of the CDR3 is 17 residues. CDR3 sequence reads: CASCAVALRSGANVLTF. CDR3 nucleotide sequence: TGTGCCAGTTGTGCCGTGGCCTTACGCTCTGGGGCCAACGTCCTGACTTTC.

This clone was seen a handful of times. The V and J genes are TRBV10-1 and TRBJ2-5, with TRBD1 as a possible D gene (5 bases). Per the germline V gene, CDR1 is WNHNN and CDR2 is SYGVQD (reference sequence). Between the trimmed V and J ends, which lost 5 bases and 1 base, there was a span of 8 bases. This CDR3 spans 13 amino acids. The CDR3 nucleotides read TGCGCCAGCAGTCAAGGGGTCCAAGAGACCCAGTACTTC. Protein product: CASSQGVQETQYF.

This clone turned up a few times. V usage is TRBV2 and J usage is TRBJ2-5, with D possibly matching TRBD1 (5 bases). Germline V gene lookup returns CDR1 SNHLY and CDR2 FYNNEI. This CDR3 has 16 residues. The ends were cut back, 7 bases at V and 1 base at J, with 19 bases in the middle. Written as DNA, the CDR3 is TGTGCCAGCACCGGACGGCCCAGGGCCCGCCAAGAGACCCAGTACTTC. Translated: CASTGRPRARQETQYF.

The CDR3 DNA is TGTGCCAGCGTGGCGGGGGTGGTCTCCTACGAGCAGTACTTC. This translates into CASVAGVVSYEQYF. This rearrangement joins TRBV2 to TRBJ2-7; 7 nucleotides agree with TRBD2. This CDR3 contains 14 residues. J gave up 0 bases and V 8 bases, and 7 bases lay outside the gene matches. The V gene's germline CDR1 is SNHLY and CDR2 FYNNEI.

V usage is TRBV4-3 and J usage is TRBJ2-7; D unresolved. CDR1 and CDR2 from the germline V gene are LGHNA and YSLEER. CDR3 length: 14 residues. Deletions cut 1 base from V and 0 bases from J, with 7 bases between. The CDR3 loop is CASSQGSGSYEQYF. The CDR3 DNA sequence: TGCGCCAGCAGCCAAGGTTCGGGCTCCTACGAGCAGTACTTC.

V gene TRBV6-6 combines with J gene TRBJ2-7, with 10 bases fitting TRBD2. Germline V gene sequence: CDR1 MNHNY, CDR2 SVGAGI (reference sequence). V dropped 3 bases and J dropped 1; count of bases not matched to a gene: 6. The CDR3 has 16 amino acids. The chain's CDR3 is CASSYGLAEPSYEQYF. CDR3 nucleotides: TGTGCCAGCAGTTATGGACTAGCGGAGCCGTCCTACGAGCAGTACTTC.

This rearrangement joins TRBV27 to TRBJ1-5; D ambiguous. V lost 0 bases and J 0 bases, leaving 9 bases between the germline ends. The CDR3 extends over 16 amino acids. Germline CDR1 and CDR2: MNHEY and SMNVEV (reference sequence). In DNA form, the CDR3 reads TGTGCCAGCAGTTTATCCCATGGCATTAGCAATCAGCCCCAGCATTTT. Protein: CASSLSHGISNQPQHF.